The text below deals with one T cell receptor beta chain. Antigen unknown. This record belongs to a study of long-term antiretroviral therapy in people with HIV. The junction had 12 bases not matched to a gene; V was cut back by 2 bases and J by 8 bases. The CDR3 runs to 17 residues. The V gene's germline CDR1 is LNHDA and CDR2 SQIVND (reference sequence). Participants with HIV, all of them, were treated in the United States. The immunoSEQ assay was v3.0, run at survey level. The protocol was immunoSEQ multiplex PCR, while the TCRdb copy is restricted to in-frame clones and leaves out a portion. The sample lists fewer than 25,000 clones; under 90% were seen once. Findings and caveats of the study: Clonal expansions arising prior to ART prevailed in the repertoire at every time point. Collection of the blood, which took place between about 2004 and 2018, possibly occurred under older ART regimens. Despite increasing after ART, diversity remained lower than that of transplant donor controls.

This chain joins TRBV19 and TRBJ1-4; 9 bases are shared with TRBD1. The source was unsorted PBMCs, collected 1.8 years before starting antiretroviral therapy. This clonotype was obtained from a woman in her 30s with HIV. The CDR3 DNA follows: TGTGCCAGTAGTATACGTTTATGGGACAGGGAAGGCGAAAAACTGTTTTTT. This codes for CASSIRLWDREGEKLFF.